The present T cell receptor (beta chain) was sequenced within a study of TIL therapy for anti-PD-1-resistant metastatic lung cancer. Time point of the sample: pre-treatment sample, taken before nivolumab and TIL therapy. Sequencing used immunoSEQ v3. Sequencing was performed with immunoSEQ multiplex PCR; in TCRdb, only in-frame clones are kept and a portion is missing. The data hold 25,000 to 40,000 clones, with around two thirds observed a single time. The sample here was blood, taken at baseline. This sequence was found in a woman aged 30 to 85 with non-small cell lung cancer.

The CDR3 sequence: CASSPLGQGYEQYF. The CDR3 region has the DNA TGTGCCAGCAGCCCGTTAGGGCAGGGCTACGAGCAGTACTTC. The chain combines TRBV6-1 with TRBJ2-7; D perhaps matches TRBD1 (5 bases). V was pared by 6 bases and J by 3 bases, with 15 bases between. The germline CDR1 and CDR2 sequences are MNHNS and SASEGT. The CDR3 extends over 14 amino acids.